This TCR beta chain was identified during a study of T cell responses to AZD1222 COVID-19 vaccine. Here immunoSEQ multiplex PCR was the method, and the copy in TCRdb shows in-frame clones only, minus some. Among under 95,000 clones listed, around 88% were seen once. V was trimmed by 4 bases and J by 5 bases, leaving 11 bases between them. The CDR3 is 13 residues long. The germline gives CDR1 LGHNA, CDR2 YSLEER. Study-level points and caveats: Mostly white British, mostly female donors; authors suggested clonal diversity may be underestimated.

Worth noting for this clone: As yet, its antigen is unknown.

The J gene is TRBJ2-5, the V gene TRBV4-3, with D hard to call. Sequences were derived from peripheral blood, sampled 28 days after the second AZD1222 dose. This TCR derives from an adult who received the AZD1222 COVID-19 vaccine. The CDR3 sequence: CASSPTARETQYF. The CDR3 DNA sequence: TGCGCCAGCAGCCCTACGGCCCGGGAGACCCAGTACTTC.